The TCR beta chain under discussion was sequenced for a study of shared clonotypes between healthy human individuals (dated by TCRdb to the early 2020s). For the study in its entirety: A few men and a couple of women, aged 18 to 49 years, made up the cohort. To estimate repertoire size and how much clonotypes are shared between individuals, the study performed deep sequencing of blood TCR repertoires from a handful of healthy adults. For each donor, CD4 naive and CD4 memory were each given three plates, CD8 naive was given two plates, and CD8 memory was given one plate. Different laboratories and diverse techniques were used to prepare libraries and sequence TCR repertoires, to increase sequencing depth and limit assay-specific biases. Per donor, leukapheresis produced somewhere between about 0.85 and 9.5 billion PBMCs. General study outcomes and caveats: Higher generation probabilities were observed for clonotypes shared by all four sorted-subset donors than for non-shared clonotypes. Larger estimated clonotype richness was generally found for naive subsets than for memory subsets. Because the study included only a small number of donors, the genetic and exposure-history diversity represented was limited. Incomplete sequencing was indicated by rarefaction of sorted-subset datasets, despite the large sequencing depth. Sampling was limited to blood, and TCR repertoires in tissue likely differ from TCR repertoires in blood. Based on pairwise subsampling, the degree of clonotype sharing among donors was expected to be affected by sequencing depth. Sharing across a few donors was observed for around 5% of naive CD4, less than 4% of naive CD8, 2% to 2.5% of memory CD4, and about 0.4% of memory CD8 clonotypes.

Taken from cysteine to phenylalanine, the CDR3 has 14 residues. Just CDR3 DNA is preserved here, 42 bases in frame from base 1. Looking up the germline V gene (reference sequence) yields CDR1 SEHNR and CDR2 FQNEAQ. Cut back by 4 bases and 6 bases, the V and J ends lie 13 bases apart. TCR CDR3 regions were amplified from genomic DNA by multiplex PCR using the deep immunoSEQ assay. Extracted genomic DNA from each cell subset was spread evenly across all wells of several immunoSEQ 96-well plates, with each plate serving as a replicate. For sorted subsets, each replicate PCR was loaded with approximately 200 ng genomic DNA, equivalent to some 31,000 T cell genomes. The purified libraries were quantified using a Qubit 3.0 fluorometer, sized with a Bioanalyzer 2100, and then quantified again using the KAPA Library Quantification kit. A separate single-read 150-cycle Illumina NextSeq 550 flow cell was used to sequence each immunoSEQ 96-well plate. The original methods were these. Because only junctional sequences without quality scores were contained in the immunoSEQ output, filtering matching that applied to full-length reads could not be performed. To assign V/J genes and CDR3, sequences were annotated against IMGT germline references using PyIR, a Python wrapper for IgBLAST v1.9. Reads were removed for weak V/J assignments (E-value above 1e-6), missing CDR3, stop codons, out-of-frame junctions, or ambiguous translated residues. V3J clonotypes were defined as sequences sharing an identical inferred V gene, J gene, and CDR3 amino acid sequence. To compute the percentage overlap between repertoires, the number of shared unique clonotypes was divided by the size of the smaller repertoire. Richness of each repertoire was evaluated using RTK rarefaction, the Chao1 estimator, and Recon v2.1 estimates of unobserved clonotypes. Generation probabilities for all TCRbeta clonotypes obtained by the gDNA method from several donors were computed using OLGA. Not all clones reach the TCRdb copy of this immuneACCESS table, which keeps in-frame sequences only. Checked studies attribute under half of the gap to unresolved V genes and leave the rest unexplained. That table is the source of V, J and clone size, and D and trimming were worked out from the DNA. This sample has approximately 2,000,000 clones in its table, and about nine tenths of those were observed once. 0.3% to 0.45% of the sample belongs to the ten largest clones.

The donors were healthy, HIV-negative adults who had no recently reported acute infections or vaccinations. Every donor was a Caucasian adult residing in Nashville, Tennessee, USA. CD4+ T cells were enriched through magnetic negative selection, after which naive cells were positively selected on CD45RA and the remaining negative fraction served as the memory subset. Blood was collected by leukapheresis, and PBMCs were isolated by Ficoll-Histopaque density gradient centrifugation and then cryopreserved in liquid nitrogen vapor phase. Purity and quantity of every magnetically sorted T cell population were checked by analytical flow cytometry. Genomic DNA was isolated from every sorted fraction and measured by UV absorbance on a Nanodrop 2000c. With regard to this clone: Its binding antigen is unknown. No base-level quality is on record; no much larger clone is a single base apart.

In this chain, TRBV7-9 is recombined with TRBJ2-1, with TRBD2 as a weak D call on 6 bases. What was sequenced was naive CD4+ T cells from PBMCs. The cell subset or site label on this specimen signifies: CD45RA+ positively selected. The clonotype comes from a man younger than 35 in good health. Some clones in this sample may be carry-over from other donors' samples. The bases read TGTGCCAGCAGCTCGTTTACTAGCCCCAATGAGCAGTTCTTC. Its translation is CASSSFTSPNEQFF.